This passage covers 28 T cell receptor beta chains from one sample sequenced in a study of blood T cell repertoires in COVID-19. Measured with immunoSEQ multiplex PCR; TCRdb has only the in-frame clones, and not every one. The sample has about 230,000 clones; 88% are singletons. The sequenced sample consisted of peripheral blood. The receptor source for this set is a woman in her sixties with acute or convalescent COVID-19.

The V and J genes are TRBV7-2 and TRBJ2-7; a weak D match, TRBD1 (6 bases). CDR1 and CDR2 from the germline V gene are SGHTA and FQGNSA. CDR3 length: 15 residues. Deletions cut 5 bases from V and 7 bases from J, with 21 bases between. The CDR3 nucleotides read TGTGCCAGCAGCACTTCGACGCCCACAAGGGGGGAGCAGTACTTC. The encoded protein is CASSTSTPTRGEQYF.

The chain couples TRBV19 to TRBJ1-3, with TRBD1 matching 8 bases. Trimming at V came to 9 bases and at J to 3 bases, leaving 19 bases not matched to a gene. Germline V CDR1 and CDR2: LNHDA, SQIVND (reference sequence). The CDR3 is made up of 18 amino acids. The CDR3 spells CASRDRFSSVENGNTIYF. In DNA form, the CDR3 reads TGTGCCAGCCGGGACAGGTTTAGCTCGGTTGAAAATGGAAACACCATATATTTT.

This clone is a singleton in its sample. V gene TRBV7-3 combines with J gene TRBJ1-2; D is unclear. The V gene lost 0 bases and the J gene lost 4 bases, with 21 bases spanning the gap. This CDR3 region has 18 residues. From germline, CDR1 is SGHTA and CDR2 FQGTGA. CDR3 bases: TGTGCCAGCAGCTTAACCCCCCCAGGCCAGTCCTCCGGCTATGGCTACACCTTC. It is translated as CASSLTPPGQSSGYGYTF.

The CDR3 region is CASSLDTGNTGELFF. The CDR3 nucleotides are TGTGCCAGCAGCCTCGACACAGGGAACACCGGGGAGCTGTTTTTT. The chain links TRBV11-2 to TRBJ2-2; a weak D match, TRBD1 (5 bases). Per the germline V gene, CDR1 is SGHAT and CDR2 is FQNNGV. This CDR3 has 15 amino acids. The V gene lost 5 bases and the J gene lost 1 base, with 11 bases spanning the gap.

A few counts support this clone. V and J are TRBV19 and TRBJ1-2; possibly TRBD1 for D (6 bases). Germline assignment: CDR1 LNHDA and CDR2 SQIVND (reference sequence). Trimming cost V 5 bases and J 4 bases, with 17 bases left between them. The CDR3 has 15 residues. CDR3 in amino acids: CASSQQGLAGYGYTF. CDR3 coding DNA: TGTGCCAGTAGTCAACAGGGATTAGCTGGCTATGGCTACACCTTC. Using reference TRBV19 and TRBJ1-2 for the parts outside the CDR3, the full variable domain is DGGITQSPKYLFRKEGQNVTLSCEQNLNHDAMYWYRQDPGQGLRLIYYSQIVNDFQKGDIAEGYSVSREKKESFPLTVTSAQKNPTAFYLCASSQQGLAGYGYTFGSGTRLTVV.

V gene TRBV7-9 combines with J gene TRBJ1-4, with 7 bases that match TRBD1. The CDR3 totals 16 residues. V shed 5 bases and J 8 bases; nucleotides not matched to a gene: 14. Germline loops: CDR1 SEHNR, CDR2 FQNEAQ (reference sequence). The CDR3 reads CASSPRTGQEGEKLFF. The CDR3 DNA reads as TGTGCCAGCAGCCCGCGGACAGGCCAGGAAGGGGAAAAACTGTTTTTT.

The chain is built from TRBV10-3 and TRBJ1-4; perhaps TRBD1 as D (5 bases). The CDR3 runs to 13 residues. Deletions cut 8 bases from V and 3 bases from J, with 10 bases between. Germline loops: CDR1 ENHRY, CDR2 SYGVKD. The CDR3 loop is CAIAGKANEKLFF. For the CDR3, the DNA is TGTGCCATCGCAGGGAAGGCTAATGAAAAACTGTTTTTT.

Only one count was recorded for this clone. V and J are TRBV20-1 and TRBJ1-5; perhaps TRBD1 as D (6 bases). The CDR3 contains 11 residues. Trimming took off 6 bases at V and 7 bases at J, with 10 bases between the two ends. Germline CDR1 and CDR2: DFQATT and SNEGSKA (reference sequence). CDR3 coding DNA: TGCAGTGCCCAGACAGGCCAGCCCCAGCATTTT. This translates into CSAQTGQPQHF.

The J gene is TRBJ2-1, the V gene TRBV18; D possibly corresponds to TRBD2 (6 bases). CDR1 and CDR2 (germline): KGHSH, LQKENI. V lost 2 bases, J lost 7 bases, and 15 bases lay in between. The CDR3 consists of 15 residues. CDR3 in amino acids: CASSPAGKVGNEQFF. DNA of the CDR3: TGTGCCAGCTCACCAGCGGGGAAGGTTGGGAATGAGCAGTTCTTC.

The chain joins TRBV23-1 to TRBJ2-4, with D perhaps TRBD2 (6 bases). TRBV23-1 is treated as an ORF (open reading frame) with a function not yet certain. CDR3 length: 15 residues. V was shortened by 1 base and J by 3 bases, with 10 bases between the two germline ends. For the CDR3, the DNA is TGCGCCAGCAGTCAATGTGGAGGGATCAAAAACATTCAGTACTTC. Translating it yields CASSQCGGIKNIQYF.

V usage is TRBV2 and J usage is TRBJ1-2, with a weak D call TRBD1 (5 bases). CDR1 is SNHLY and CDR2 is FYNNEI in the germline V gene. The V and J ends lost 7 bases and 7 bases respectively, with 10 bases between them. The CDR3 has 11 residues. This CDR3 is CASNLGAGYTF. In nucleotides, the CDR3 is TGTGCCAGCAACCTAGGGGCTGGCTACACCTTC.

This rearrangement joins TRBV18 to TRBJ1-2; tentatively, D is TRBD1 (6 bases). The CDR3 has 17 amino acids. Per the germline V gene, CDR1 is KGHSH and CDR2 is LQKENI. With 2 bases removed from V and 0 bases from J, the gap between germline ends came to 16 bases. The CDR3 bases are TGTGCCAGCTCACCAAGGAGCGACAGGTTAGCTAACTATGGCTACACCTTC. Translating gives CASSPRSDRLANYGYTF. The variable domain in full, completed from reference TRBV18 and TRBJ1-2, reads NAGVMQNPRHLVRRRGQEARLRCSPMKGHSHVYWYRQLPEEGLKFMVYLQKENIIDESGMPKERFSAEFPKEGPSILRIQQVVRGDSAAYFCASSPRSDRLANYGYTFGSGTRLTVV.

The V call is TRBV7-2, the J call TRBJ1-2; D remains ambiguous. The CDR3 totals 13 residues. Germline V lookup: CDR1 SGHTA, CDR2 FQGNSA. V was shortened by 6 bases and J by 5 bases, with 13 bases between the two germline ends. The CDR3 sequence is CASSSDLGYGYTF. The CDR3 region has the DNA TGTGCCAGCAGTTCGGATCTAGGATATGGCTACACCTTC. Full variable domain (remainder filled in from reference TRBV7-2 and TRBJ1-2): GAGVSQSPSNKVTEKGKDVELRCDPISGHTALYWYRQSLGQGLEFLIYFQGNSAPDKSGLPSDRFSAERTGGSVSTLTIQRTQQEDSAVYLCASSSDLGYGYTFGSGTRLTVV.

The chain couples TRBV6-2 or TRBV6-3 to TRBJ2-1; 9 bases are a match to TRBD2. Germline CDR1 and CDR2: MNHEY and SVGEGT. There are 15 residues in the CDR3. J gave up 9 bases and V 2 bases, and 8 bases lay outside the gene matches. DNA for the CDR3: TGTGCCAGCAGTTACGGCGGCGGGAGGGTCCCTGAGCAGTTCTTC. Its protein is CASSYGGGRVPEQFF.

The gene calls are TRBV19 and TRBJ1-6; D may be TRBD1 (5 bases). Trimming pared 7 bases from V and 0 bases from J, leaving 16 bases between. The CDR3 is 17 residues long. The germline gives CDR1 LNHDA, CDR2 SQIVND (reference sequence). CDR3 DNA sequence: TGTGCCAGTAAGGGGACTGCCTCGAGCTCCTATAATTCACCCCTCCACTTT. This gives the protein CASKGTASSSYNSPLHF.

DNA of the CDR3: TGTGCCAGCTCACCGATAGCGGGGGTGAATTACAATGAGCAGTTCTTC. Protein sequence: CASSPIAGVNYNEQFF. The rearrangement uses TRBV18 and TRBJ2-1, with TRBD2 identical over 9 bases. In germline, CDR1 is KGHSH, CDR2 LQKENI. The CDR3 has 16 residues. Trimming at V came to 3 bases and at J to 4 bases, leaving 7 bases not matched to a gene.

The CDR3 spells CASSQAGQSAGNQPQHF. In nucleotides, the CDR3 is TGTGCCAGCAGCCAAGCCGGACAGTCCGCGGGCAATCAGCCCCAGCATTTT. This chain connects TRBV4-2 to TRBJ1-5; D might be TRBD1 (6 bases). V lost 1 base, J lost 2 bases, and 15 bases lay in between. The CDR3 extends over 17 amino acids. From germline, CDR1 is LGHNA and CDR2 YNFKEQ.

The chain uses TRBV6-5 and TRBJ2-1; 8 nucleotides match TRBD2. Germline lookup yields CDR1 MNHEY and CDR2 SVGAGI. The CDR3 covers 14 residues. Unmatched junction bases numbered 2, after V lost 5 bases and J lost 2 bases. The CDR3 DNA follows: TGTGCCAGCAGTACACTAGCGGCCTACAATGAGCAGTTCTTC. Its translation: CASSTLAAYNEQFF.

The gene calls are TRBV7-6 and TRBJ1-2; 7 bases align to TRBD1. V lost 5 bases to trimming and J lost 0 bases; unmatched junction nucleotides: 9. From germline, CDR1 is SGHVS and CDR2 FNYEAQ. CDR3 length: 16 amino acids. In DNA, the CDR3 is TGTGCCAGCAGCCCCCGACAGGGTTTAGCTAACTATGGCTACACCTTC. Residues: CASSPRQGLANYGYTF.

This rearrangement joins TRBV18 to TRBJ2-2, with D possibly matching TRBD2 (5 bases). CDR3 length equals 16 residues. Germline V gene data show CDR1 as KGHSH and CDR2 as LQKENI. The V and J ends lost 1 base and 4 bases respectively, with 13 bases between them. Written as DNA, the CDR3 is TGTGCCAGCTCACCACTAAGCCCGGGAACCACCGGGGAGCTGTTTTTT. It codes for CASSPLSPGTTGELFF.

V gene TRBV30 combines with J gene TRBJ2-3; 10 positions match TRBD1. CDR3 length: 14 residues. V was clipped by 3 bases and J by 6 bases; unmatched bases: 6. Germline V gives CDR1 GTSNPN, CDR2 SVGIG (reference sequence). The DNA for the CDR3 is TGTGCCTGGAGCCACGGACAGGGGGTCGATACGCAGTATTTT. The encoded protein is CAWSHGQGVDTQYF. The full variable domain, rest sourced from reference TRBV30 and TRBJ2-3, is SQTIHQWPATLVQPVGSPLSLECTVEGTSNPNLYWYRQAAGRGLQLLFYSVGIGQISSEVPQNLSASRPQDRQFILSSKKLLLSDSGFYLCAWSHGQGVDTQYFGPGTRLTVL.

The rearrangement joins TRBV6-2 or TRBV6-3 to TRBJ1-4; D may be TRBD1 (5 bases). CDR1 and CDR2 (germline): MNHEY, SVGEGT. CDR3 length: 15 residues. V lost 2 bases and J lost 8, with 15 bases in between. The CDR3 bases are TGTGCCAGCAGTTACCCCGACAGCCTCGGAGAAAAACTGTTTTTT. It specifies CASSYPDSLGEKLFF.

This sequence joins TRBV18 and TRBJ2-3, with a weak D call TRBD2 (7 bases). V lost 3 bases and J 3 bases, leaving 10 bases between the germline ends. The CDR3 is 14 amino acids. The V gene's germline CDR1 is KGHSH and CDR2 LQKENI. The CDR3 sequence: CASSPEGGTDTQYF. CDR3 coding DNA: TGTGCCAGCTCACCGGAGGGGGGGACAGATACGCAGTATTTT.

The chain links TRBV19 to TRBJ2-2, with D perhaps TRBD2 (6 bases). Germline loops: CDR1 LNHDA, CDR2 SQIVND (reference sequence). This CDR3 is built from 16 residues. CDR3 region: CATSLGSGANTGELFF. CDR3 bases: TGTGCTACGTCCCTCGGGTCGGGGGCGAACACCGGGGAGCTGTTTTTT.

This clone showed up just once. V gene TRBV27 combines with J gene TRBJ2-4; the D gene is possibly TRBD2 (5 bases). Trimming took off 6 bases at V and 3 bases at J, with 15 bases between the two ends. The CDR3 contains 15 residues. Per the germline V gene, CDR1 is MNHEY and CDR2 is SMNVEV (reference sequence). The DNA of the CDR3 is TGTGCCAGCAGCCCCGCACTAGACGTCAAAAACATTCAGTACTTC. Translation: CASSPALDVKNIQYF.

The CDR3 region has the DNA TGTGCCAGCAGAAAATCGTATGAGCAGTTCTTC. As protein: CASRKSYEQFF. V is TRBV7-2 and J is TRBJ2-1; D gene unclear. Trimming cost V 6 bases and J 8 bases, with 8 bases left between them. This CDR3 region has 11 residues. The germline gives CDR1 SGHTA, CDR2 FQGNSA.

This clone was observed a handful of times. The rearrangement joins TRBV7-8 to TRBJ2-7; 8 bases map to TRBD2. The J segment lost 6 bases and the V segment lost 2 bases, leaving 3 bases of the junction unmatched. The CDR3 loop spans 13 amino acids. CDR1 and CDR2 from the germline V gene are SGHVS and FQNEAQ. This CDR3 reads CASSLTTSAEQYF. Written as DNA, the CDR3 is TGTGCCAGCAGCTTAACGACTAGCGCCGAGCAGTACTTC.

The chain carries TRBV30 and TRBJ1-1; D is uncertain. Germline CDR1 GTSNPN, CDR2 SVGIG (reference sequence). Trimming took off 2 bases at V and 1 base at J, with 8 bases between the two ends. The CDR3 covers 13 residues. The CDR3 is CAWSPGANTEAFF. The CDR3 region has the DNA TGTGCCTGGAGTCCGGGAGCGAACACTGAAGCTTTCTTT.